One sample yielded the 17 T cell receptor beta chains listed below, sequenced in a study of blood T cell repertoires in COVID-19. Assay: immunoSEQ multiplex PCR; the TCRdb copy retains only in-frame clones and omits some. This table has roughly 320,000 clones, 70% to 90% appearing once. Input material: peripheral blood. The receptors were sampled from a woman aged 50 to 65 with COVID-19, enrolled during active disease.

This chain connects TRBV5-4 to TRBJ2-3; 7 bases agree with TRBD2. The J segment lost 6 bases and the V segment lost 4 bases, leaving 5 bases of the junction unmatched. Looked up from germline, CDR1 is SGHNT and CDR2 is YYREEE (reference sequence). This CDR3 is 13 amino acids long. This CDR3 is CASSGRGGDTQYF. The DNA of the CDR3 is TGTGCCAGCAGCGGGCGGGGAGGGGATACGCAGTATTTT.

The V call is TRBV3-1 (or the pseudogene TRBV3-2), the J call TRBJ1-2; D ambiguous. From germline, CDR1 is LGHDT and CDR2 YNNKEL (reference sequence). Trimming pared 1 base from V and 1 base from J, leaving 16 bases between. This CDR3 comprises 17 residues. As DNA, the CDR3 is TGTGCCAGCAGCCAAGTTGTAGGGCGGGGAATTAACTATGGCTACACCTTC. It encodes CASSQVVGRGINYGYTF.

This sequence joins TRBV3-1 (or the pseudogene TRBV3-2) and TRBJ2-5; weak D call: TRBD1 (6 bases). Germline lookup yields CDR1 LGHDT and CDR2 YNNKEL (reference sequence). This CDR3 is 14 amino acids long. V was trimmed by 3 bases and J by 4 bases, leaving 12 bases between them. CDR3 bases: TGTGCCAGCAGCCACCAGACAGGCGGAGAGACCCAGTACTTC. It is translated as CASSHQTGGETQYF.

The chain couples TRBV29-1 to TRBJ1-2; 8 bases fit TRBD1. CDR3 size: 17 residues. Trimming removed 3 bases from V and 4 bases from J; junction bases left unmatched: 16. CDR1 and CDR2 (germline): SQVTM, ANQGSEA. CDR3 coding DNA: TGCAGCGTTGATTTGGGACAGGCCGGGTTTCTTTCCTATGGCTACACCTTC. Translated, it gives CSVDLGQAGFLSYGYTF.

This sequence joins TRBV3-1 (or the pseudogene TRBV3-2) and TRBJ1-5, with D unresolved. V dropped 0 bases and J dropped 4 bases, with 10 bases sitting between them. The germline CDR1 and CDR2 sequences are LGHDT and YNNKEL (reference sequence). The CDR3 spans 15 residues. The CDR3 DNA is TGTGCCAGCAGCCAAGATCCGACGGGGAATCAGCCCCAGCATTTT. Amino acid sequence: CASSQDPTGNQPQHF.

A single count supports this clone. The rearrangement uses TRBV18 and TRBJ2-2, with TRBD1 as a possible D gene (6 bases). Trimming shortened V by 4 bases and J by 3 bases, and 21 bases separated the two germline ends. This CDR3 is 18 amino acids long. Germline loops: CDR1 KGHSH, CDR2 LQKENI. The CDR3 nucleotides are TGTGCCAGCTCACGACGACAACAGGGTTGGTGGGACACCGGGGAGCTGTTTTTT. Amino acids: CASSRRQQGWWDTGELFF.

This chain connects TRBV30 to TRBJ1-4; possible D gene TRBD1, 6 bases. The CDR3 sequence is 12 residues long. V was shortened by 7 bases and J by 8 bases, with 14 bases between the two germline ends. The germline CDR1 and CDR2 sequences are GTSNPN and SVGIG (reference sequence). The CDR3 bases are TGTGCCTCTACAGGGAGGGGGGAAAAACTGTTTTTT. It yields the protein CASTGRGEKLFF.

This chain links TRBV3-1 (or the pseudogene TRBV3-2) with TRBJ2-7; the match to TRBD2 covers 7 bases. V shed 1 base, J shed 0 bases, and the junction held 9 bases outside the gene matches. The CDR3 runs 17 residues. Per germline, CDR1 LGHDT and CDR2 YNNKEL (reference sequence). CDR3 sequence (DNA): TGTGCCAGCAGCCAAGCAGCTAGCGGAAGCTTCTCCTACGAGCAGTACTTC. Protein product: CASSQAASGSFSYEQYF.

This clone was counted a few times. This chain uses TRBV25-1 with TRBJ1-2; D is ambiguous. Germline loops: CDR1 MGHDK, CDR2 SYGVNS. The CDR3 covers 13 residues. The V end lost 7 bases, the J end lost 7 bases, and 16 bases lay between the germline ends. CDR3: CASTTGLASGYTF. The CDR3 coding sequence is TGTGCCAGCACCACCGGACTTGCTTCTGGCTACACCTTC.

This chain uses TRBV24-1 with TRBJ2-1; 7 positions agree with TRBD1. Trimming took 4 bases from V and 0 from J; bases not matched to a gene: 11. The CDR3 is 18 amino acids. From germline, CDR1 is KGHDR and CDR2 SFDVKD. CDR3 bases: TGTGCCACCAGTGACACCCTCGGACAGGCCTACTCCTACAATGAGCAGTTCTTC. Residues: CATSDTLGQAYSYNEQFF.

The V gene is TRBV14, the J gene TRBJ2-6; the match to TRBD1 covers 8 bases. This CDR3 is built from 18 residues. The ends lost 2 bases at V and 0 bases at J; junction bases unmatched: 6. The V gene's germline CDR1 is SGHDN and CDR2 FVKESK. CDR3 coding DNA: TGTGCCAGCAGCCAACGGACAGGGCAATACTCTGGGGCCAACGTCCTGACTTTC. It specifies CASSQRTGQYSGANVLTF.

This rearrangement joins TRBV9 to TRBJ2-3; D call uncertain. Per germline, CDR1 SGDLS and CDR2 YYNGEE. Trimming removed 3 bases from V and 0 bases from J, with 8 bases in between. The CDR3 has 14 residues. CDR3 region: CASSAFGSTDTQYF. CDR3 in DNA: TGTGCCAGCAGCGCCTTCGGTAGCACAGATACGCAGTATTTT.

The chain carries TRBV3-1 (or the pseudogene TRBV3-2) and TRBJ2-1, with 7 bases identical to TRBD2. Germline V gene data show CDR1 as LGHDT and CDR2 as YNNKEL (reference sequence). The CDR3 consists of 15 residues. V trimming: 4 bases; J trimming: 7 bases; junction bases outside the gene matches: 10. Here the CDR3 reads CASSLFAREGNEQFF. Written as DNA, the CDR3 is TGTGCCAGCAGCCTGTTTGCGAGGGAGGGTAATGAGCAGTTCTTC.

This chain connects TRBV30 to TRBJ1-2; D unresolved. CDR3 length: 12 amino acids. V lost 3 bases, J lost 9 bases, and 14 bases lay in between. From germline, CDR1 is GTSNPN and CDR2 SVGIG (reference sequence). The CDR3 region is CAWSPGRLSYTF. As DNA, the CDR3 is TGTGCCTGGAGCCCGGGGAGGTTGAGCTACACCTTC.

V is TRBV5-1 and J is TRBJ1-2; TRBD1 agrees at 10 bases. This CDR3 spans 14 amino acids. Germline V gene sequence: CDR1 SGHRS, CDR2 YFSETQ. V was clipped by 5 bases and J by 4 bases; unmatched bases: 5. The CDR3 nucleotides are TGCGCCAGCAGTTCCGGACAGGGGGGCTATGGCTACACCTTC. Translating gives CASSSGQGGYGYTF.

The gene calls are TRBV7-9 and TRBJ1-5, with 8 bases aligning to TRBD1. The CDR3 has 16 amino acids. The trim removed 4 bases at V and 2 bases at J, leaving 7 bases unmatched. Germline loops: CDR1 SEHNR, CDR2 FQNEAQ (reference sequence). In DNA form, the CDR3 reads TGTGCCAGCAGCTCAACAGGGGGTGGGGGCAATCAGCCCCAGCATTTT. It codes for CASSSTGGGGNQPQHF.

There are a few counts of this clone. The rearrangement links TRBV19 to TRBJ1-3; D ambiguous. Germline V gene lookup returns CDR1 LNHDA and CDR2 SQIVND (reference sequence). V lost 4 bases, J lost 0 bases, and 13 bases lay in between. The length of the CDR3 is 16 residues. The CDR3: CASSSQQASSGNTIYF. CDR3 bases: TGTGCCAGTAGTAGCCAGCAGGCCAGCTCTGGAAACACCATATATTTT.